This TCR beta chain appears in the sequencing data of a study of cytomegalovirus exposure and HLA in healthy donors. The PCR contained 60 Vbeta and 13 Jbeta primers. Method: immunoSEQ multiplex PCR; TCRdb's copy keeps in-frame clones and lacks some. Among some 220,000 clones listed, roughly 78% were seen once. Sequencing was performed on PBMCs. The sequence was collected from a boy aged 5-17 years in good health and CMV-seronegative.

CDR3 nucleotide sequence: TGTGCCAGCAGTTACCCGCAGGGGGACGAGCAGTACTTC. It specifies CASSYPQGDEQYF. V is TRBV6-6 and J is TRBJ2-7; 7 bases agree with TRBD1. Germline trimming cut 2 bases from V and 5 bases from J; bases unmatched to any gene: 3. Germline CDR1 MNHNY, CDR2 SVGAGI (reference sequence). The CDR3 consists of 13 residues.